The entry below gives a single T cell receptor beta chain sequence along with its context. What it binds is not known. The protocol was immunoSEQ multiplex PCR, while the TCRdb copy is restricted to in-frame clones and leaves out a portion. The sample shows tens of thousands of clones, 80% to 90% of them seen only once. This sample was included in a study of cytomegalovirus exposure and HLA in healthy donors. V shed 6 bases and J 4 bases; nucleotides not matched to a gene: 2. Germline CDR1 is LNHDA and CDR2 is SQIVND (reference sequence). This CDR3 comprises 13 residues. General study points: Most TCR sequences were uncommon, yet certain public TCRs appeared in many donors. The authors listed some 150 TCR beta chains as cytomegalovirus-associated.

Separate from the roughly 700-subject first cohort was the roughly 130-subject validation cohort, to which the donors belonged. The chain employs TRBV19 and TRBJ2-5; 10 nucleotides match TRBD1. This receptor was taken from a woman between 18 and 29 years old in good health and CMV-seropositive. The sequencing sample was made of PBMCs. CDR3 amino acids: CASSRDRGETQYF. The CDR3 nucleotides read TGTGCCAGTAGCAGGGACAGGGGAGAGACCCAGTACTTC.